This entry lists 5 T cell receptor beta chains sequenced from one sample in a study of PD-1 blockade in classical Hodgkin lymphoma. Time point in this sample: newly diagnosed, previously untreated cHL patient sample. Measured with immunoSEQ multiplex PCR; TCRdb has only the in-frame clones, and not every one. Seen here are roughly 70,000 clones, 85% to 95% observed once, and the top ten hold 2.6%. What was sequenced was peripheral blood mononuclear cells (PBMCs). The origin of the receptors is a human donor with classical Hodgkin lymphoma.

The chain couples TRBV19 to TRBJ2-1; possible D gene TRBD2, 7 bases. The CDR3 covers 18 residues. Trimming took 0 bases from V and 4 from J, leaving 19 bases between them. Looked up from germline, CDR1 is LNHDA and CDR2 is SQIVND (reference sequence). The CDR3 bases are TGTGCCAGTAGTATAGACCTAGGGAGGGGGGTCAGGTACAATGAGCAGTTCTTC. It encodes CASSIDLGRGVRYNEQFF.

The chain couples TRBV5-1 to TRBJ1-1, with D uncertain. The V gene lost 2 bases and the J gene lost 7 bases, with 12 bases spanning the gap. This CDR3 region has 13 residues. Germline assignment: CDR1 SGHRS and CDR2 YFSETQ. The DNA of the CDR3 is TGCGCCAGCAGCTTAACCAGCAGCGGTGAAGCTTTCTTT. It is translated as CASSLTSSGEAFF.

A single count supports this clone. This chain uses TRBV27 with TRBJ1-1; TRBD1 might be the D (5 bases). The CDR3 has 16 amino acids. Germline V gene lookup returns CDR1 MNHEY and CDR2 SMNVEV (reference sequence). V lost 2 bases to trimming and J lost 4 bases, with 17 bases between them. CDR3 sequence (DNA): TGTGCCAGCAGTTTAAGTCCCGGCGCCGGGGGCACTGAAGCTTTCTTT. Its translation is CASSLSPGAGGTEAFF.

Written as DNA, the CDR3 is TGTGCCAGCAGGTCGGACAGGGTAAACACTGAAGCTTTCTTT. It is translated as CASRSDRVNTEAFF. This chain connects TRBV6-1 to TRBJ1-1, with TRBD1 identical over 8 bases. Per germline, CDR1 MNHNS and CDR2 SASEGT. There are 14 residues in the CDR3. V shed 6 bases and J 2 bases; nucleotides not matched to a gene: 5.

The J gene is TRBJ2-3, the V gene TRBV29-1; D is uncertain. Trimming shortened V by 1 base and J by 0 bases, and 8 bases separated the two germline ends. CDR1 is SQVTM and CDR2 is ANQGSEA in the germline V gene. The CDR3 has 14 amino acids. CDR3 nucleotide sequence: TGCAGCGTTGAAGCACGCCTTAGCACAGATACGCAGTATTTT. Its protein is CSVEARLSTDTQYF.